This T cell receptor beta chain is drawn from a study of blood T cells in healthy people across ages. CDR3 length equals 11 residues. CDR1 is SGHAT and CDR2 is FQDESV in the germline V gene (reference sequence). The V gene lost 5 bases and the J gene lost 15 bases, with 14 bases spanning the gap. Samples each had at least 5 micrograms of total RNA extracted. A second roughly 7 to 12 cycle PCR used barcoded and J-beta primers. TCRdb re-called the 5' RACE reads with MiXCR, one entry per CDR3 protein. The sample lists some 700,000 distinct CDR3 sequences, roughly 47% occurring once. The chain carries TRBV11-1 and TRBJ2-1; no definite D call. The sequence was obtained from a woman aged 55-69 years in good health. Specimen: blood. The DNA of the CDR3 is TGTGCCAGCAGCCAACGACAAGGGATGTTCTTC. It translates to CASSQRQGMFF.